These 11 T cell receptor beta chains share one sample of origin, sequenced in a study of spatial heterogeneity in lung cancer. This sample's time point: sample taken at primary tumor resection. No antigen has been identified for these receptors. MiXCR, run by TCRdb on the 5' RACE reads, gives a single entry per CDR3 protein. The sample shows roughly 10,000 distinct CDR3 sequences, approximately 8.7% of them seen only once. General observations from the study: Mutation tallies in tumors tracked expanded intratumoral alpha and beta TCR counts.

Sequencing was performed on lung tumor tissue, taken at surgery. The receptor set was obtained from a female donor with early-stage non-small cell lung cancer.

By proportion, this clonotype is medium-sized. The chain combines TRBV5-1 with TRBJ1-4; D not resolved. Germline CDR1 SGHRS, CDR2 YFSETQ. V was shortened by 4 bases and J by 6 bases, with 13 bases between the two germline ends. The CDR3 totals 14 residues. CDR3 sequence reads: CASSRIRPDEKLFF. As DNA, the CDR3 is TGCGCCAGCAGCCGTATAAGGCCGGATGAAAAACTGTTTTTT.

In this sample, this clonotype turned up many times. The chain joins TRBV5-8 to TRBJ1-1; no firm D call. This CDR3 is 14 amino acids long. Germline-derived CDR1 and CDR2 are SGHTS and YDEGEE. V lost 0 bases and J lost 5, with 11 bases in between. The CDR3 bases are TGTGCCAGCAGCTTGGGGGTAAGGACGACTGAAGCTTTCTTT. This encodes CASSLGVRTTEAFF.

The rearrangement uses TRBV7-3 and TRBJ2-6; possibly TRBD2 for D (6 bases). The CDR3 sequence is 16 residues long. V lost 2 bases, J lost 3 bases, and 11 bases lay in between. The V gene's germline CDR1 is SGHTA and CDR2 FQGTGA. The CDR3 protein is CASSLQGGFGANVLTF. CDR3 nucleotides: TGTGCCAGCAGCTTACAGGGAGGCTTTGGGGCCAACGTCCTGACTTTC.

This clonotype has at least ten counts. The chain uses TRBV12-3 or TRBV12-4 and TRBJ1-5, with 9 nucleotides matching TRBD1. The CDR3 has 19 amino acids. Trimming removed 6 bases from V and 1 base from J; junction bases left unmatched: 16. CDR3 DNA: TGTGCCAGCAGACCAGGGAGCAAGGGACAGGGTTTAAGCAATCAGCCCCAGCATTTT. This sequence encodes CASRPGSKGQGLSNQPQHF.

This clonotype was counted ten times or more. The genes are TRBV6-6 and TRBJ1-6, with D hard to call. The CDR3 has 11 amino acids. Germline lookup yields CDR1 MNHNY and CDR2 SVGAGI (reference sequence). V dropped 6 bases and J dropped 13 bases, with 10 bases sitting between them. The CDR3 region has the DNA TGTGCCAGCAGCTCGCCTGGGCCCCTCCACTTT. Amino acids: CASSSPGPLHF.

This clonotype was counted ten times or more. The gene calls are TRBV10-2 and TRBJ1-1; tentative D call: TRBD1 (5 bases). This CDR3 has 13 residues. Per germline, CDR1 WSHSY and CDR2 SAAADI. The ends were cut back, 4 bases at V and 1 base at J, with 7 bases in the middle. The CDR3 DNA reads TGCGCCAGCAGTGGACAGCCGAACACTGAAGCTTTCTTT. Amino acids: CASSGQPNTEAFF.

The table lists this clonotype with many counts. The rearrangement joins TRBV29-1 to TRBJ1-1; D is possibly TRBD1 (5 bases). The CDR3 runs 15 residues. The V end was cut by 3 bases, the J end by 3 bases, with 17 bases between. CDR1 is SQVTM, CDR2 ANQGSEA, per germline. CDR3 region: CSVDSSYGGDTEAFF. Written as DNA, the CDR3 is TGCAGCGTTGATTCGTCATACGGGGGGGACACTGAAGCTTTCTTT.

At least ten counts were recorded for this clonotype. CDR3 region: CASSQDQGGGKTQYF. CDR3 bases: TGCGCCAGCAGCCAAGATCAAGGGGGCGGGAAGACCCAGTACTTC. The V call is TRBV4-3, the J call TRBJ2-5, with D perhaps matching TRBD1 (7 bases). Looked up from germline, CDR1 is LGHNA and CDR2 is YSLEER. The CDR3 spans 15 residues. V lost 0 bases, J lost 6 bases, and 14 bases lay in between.

This clonotype has at least ten counts. V is TRBV4-3 and J is TRBJ1-2; TRBD1 matches 11 bases. V dropped 0 bases and J dropped 5; count of bases not matched to a gene: 5. This CDR3 is 16 amino acids long. Germline CDR1 reads LGHNA; CDR2 reads YSLEER. Written as DNA, the CDR3 is TGCGCCAGCAGCCAAGATTCCGGGACAGGGGGATATGGCTACACCTTC. The encoded protein is CASSQDSGTGGYGYTF.

The chain employs TRBV7-2 and TRBJ2-2; 9 bases agree with TRBD2. There are 14 residues in the CDR3. In germline, CDR1 is SGHTA, CDR2 FQGNSA. V lost 9 bases to trimming and J lost 3 bases; unmatched junction nucleotides: 5. CDR3 sequence: CASKRGADTGELFF. The CDR3 nucleotides read TGTGCCAGTAAGCGGGGGGCCGACACCGGGGAGCTGTTTTTT.

This clonotype was picked up many times. This sequence joins TRBV6-2 or TRBV6-3 and TRBJ2-1; the match to TRBD2 covers 8 bases. The V gene end was trimmed by 7 bases and the J gene end by 7 bases; junction bases not matched to a gene: 15. The CDR3 covers 16 residues. In germline, CDR1 is MNHEY, CDR2 SVGEGT. The CDR3 here is CASNPLTSGVRNEQFF. As DNA, the CDR3 is TGTGCCAGCAATCCACTCACTAGCGGCGTCCGGAATGAGCAGTTCTTC.